These T cell receptor beta chains were read from a single sample in a study of T cell repertoires in cytomegalovirus infection. Their antigens are not known. Using its own MiXCR run on the reads, TCRdb lists one record per CDR3 protein. The table records about 770,000 distinct CDR3 sequences, under 35% of them present only once. The material was cultured CD8+ T cells from PBMCs, obtained from culture after CMV antigen stimulation. Receptors were obtained from a human donor in good health (CMV status not recorded). Some clones in this sample may be carry-over from other donors' samples. CDR3s include the opening cysteine and the closing phenylalanine or tryptophan. A D gene is named only where the DNA matches it firmly. Some rows have no size entry. The others give once, few or many, or a class for an expanded clone.

NA,NA,TRBJ2-1,TRBV27,CASSTGLPHNEQFF,TGTGCCAGCAGTACGGGCCTCCCCCACAATGAGCAGTTCTTC
NA,few,TRBJ2-2,TRBV6-2/TRBV6-3,CASSTRDVSNTGELFF,TGTGCCAGCAGTACTAGGGACGTAAGCAACACCGGGGAGCTGTTTTTT
NA,few,TRBJ2-2,TRBV7-8,CASSLVRIRNTGELFF,TGTGCCAGCAGCTTAGTAAGGATAAGGAACACCGGGGAGCTGTTTTTT
NA,NA,TRBJ2-1,TRBV2,CASPSGNEQFF,TGTGCCTCCCCTTCCGGAAATGAGCAGTTCTTC
NA,few,TRBJ1-5,TRBV20-1,CSARRDTNQPQHF,TGCAGTGCTAGAAGGGACACCAATCAGCCCCAGCATTTT
NA,NA,TRBJ1-1,TRBV19,CASSIGQDLMNTEAFF,TGTGCCAGTAGTATAGGACAGGACCTAATGAACACTGAAGCTTTCTTT
NA,few,TRBJ1-5,TRBV20-1,CSAKQGRSNQPQHF,TGCAGTGCTAAACAGGGACGTAGCAATCAGCCCCAGCATTTT
NA,NA,TRBJ1-4,TRBV4-1,CASSHDGAPAATNEKLFF,TGCGCCAGCAGCCACGACGGAGCCCCAGCCGCAACTAATGAAAAACTGTTTTTT
NA,few,TRBJ2-7,TRBV12-3/TRBV12-4,CASSFGTHEGLRDEQYF,TGTGCCAGCAGTTTTGGCACCCACGAGGGGCTAAGGGACGAGCAGTACTTC
NA,few,TRBJ2-1,TRBV4-1,CASSQEGLARYNEQFF,TGCGCCAGCAGCCAAGAAGGGCTAGCCCGCTACAATGAGCAGTTCTTC
NA,few,TRBJ2-2,TRBV27,CASSLSLGRMNTGELFF,TGTGCCAGCAGTTTATCGCTGGGACGGATGAACACCGGGGAGCTGTTTTTT
NA,few,TRBJ2-7,TRBV11-1,CASSLEYAGHISYEQYF,TGTGCCAGCAGCTTAGAATACGCGGGACACATCTCCTACGAGCAGTACTTC
NA,few,TRBJ2-1,TRBV7-9,CASRPGGDSEQFF,TGTGCCAGCAGACCCGGGGGCGATAGTGAGCAGTTCTTC
NA,NA,TRBJ2-5,TRBV2,CASHWEAGSRETQYF,TGTGCCAGCCACTGGGAGGCGGGGAGCCGAGAGACCCAGTACTTC
TRBD2,NA,TRBJ2-5,TRBV6-1,CASSESGGSQETQYF,TGTGCCAGCAGTGAAAGCGGGGGGTCGCAAGAGACCCAGTACTTC
TRBD2,NA,TRBJ2-7,TRBV6-5,CASSPAGLYEQYF,TGTGCCAGCAGCCCAGCGGGGCTTTACGAGCAGTACTTC
TRBD2,NA,TRBJ2-1,TRBV6-4,CASSGTSGGDEQFF,TGTGCCAGCAGTGGGACTAGCGGGGGGGATGAGCAGTTCTTC
TRBD1,few,TRBJ1-6,TRBV7-9,CASSWSGGGGSPLHF,TGTGCCAGCAGCTGGTCAGGGGGCGGAGGTTCACCCCTCCACTTT
NA,NA,TRBJ2-7,TRBV2,CASSVNQGGYEQYF,TGTGCCAGCAGTGTCAACCAGGGTGGGTACGAGCAGTACTTC
NA,NA,TRBJ1-1,TRBV6-1,CASSGKVTPNTEAFF,TGTGCCAGCAGTGGCAAGGTGACCCCTAACACTGAAGCTTTCTTT
NA,NA,TRBJ1-1,TRBV7-6,CASSSGTTMNTEAFF,TGTGCCAGCAGCTCGGGGACAACTATGAACACTGAAGCTTTCTTT
NA,few,TRBJ1-1,TRBV5-1,CASSPNRVEAFF,TGCGCCAGCAGCCCCAACAGGGTTGAAGCTTTCTTT
NA,many,TRBJ2-3,TRBV9,CASSELDTQYF,TGTGCCAGCAGCGAGCTAGATACGCAGTATTTT
TRBD1,many,TRBJ1-3,TRBV7-9,CASSQDREAGNTIYF,TGTGCCAGCAGCCAGGACAGGGAAGCTGGAAACACCATATATTTT
NA,NA,TRBJ2-5,TRBV5-1,CASSLNSERYQETQYF,TGCGCCAGCAGCTTGAACTCAGAGCGGTACCAAGAGACCCAGTACTTC
NA,many,TRBJ2-3,TRBV7-8,CASSLLSGFGTDTQYF,TGTGCCAGCAGCTTATTGTCTGGGTTCGGCACAGATACGCAGTATTTT